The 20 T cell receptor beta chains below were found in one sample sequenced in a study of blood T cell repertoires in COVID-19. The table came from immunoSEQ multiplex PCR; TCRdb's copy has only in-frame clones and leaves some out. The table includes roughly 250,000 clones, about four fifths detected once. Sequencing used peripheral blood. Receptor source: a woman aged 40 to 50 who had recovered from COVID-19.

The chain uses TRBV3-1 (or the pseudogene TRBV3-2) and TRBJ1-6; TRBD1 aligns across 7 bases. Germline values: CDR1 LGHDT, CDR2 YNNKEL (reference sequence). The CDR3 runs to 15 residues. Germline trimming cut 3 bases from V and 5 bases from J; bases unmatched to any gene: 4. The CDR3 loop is CASSQTGTDNSPLHF. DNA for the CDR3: TGTGCCAGCAGCCAGACCGGGACAGATAATTCACCCCTCCACTTT.

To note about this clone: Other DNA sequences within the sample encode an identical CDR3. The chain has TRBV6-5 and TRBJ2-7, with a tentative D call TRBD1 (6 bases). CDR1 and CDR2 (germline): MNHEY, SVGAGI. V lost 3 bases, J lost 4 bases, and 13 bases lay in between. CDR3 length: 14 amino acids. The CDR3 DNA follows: TGTGCCAGCAGTTATGGTAGGGGGACGTACGAGCAGTACTTC. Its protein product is CASSYGRGTYEQYF.

In DNA form, the CDR3 reads TGTGCCTGGACCATCACAGGGGGCTATGGCTACACCTTC. Its protein is CAWTITGGYGYTF. This sequence joins TRBV30 and TRBJ1-2; 8 bases are a match to TRBD1. V shed 4 bases and J 4 bases; nucleotides not matched to a gene: 5. The germline CDR1 and CDR2 sequences are GTSNPN and SVGIG (reference sequence). The CDR3 spans 13 residues. Complete variable domain (other parts from reference TRBV30 and TRBJ1-2): SQTIHQWPATLVQPVGSPLSLECTVEGTSNPNLYWYRQAAGRGLQLLFYSVGIGQISSEVPQNLSASRPQDRQFILSSKKLLLSDSGFYLCAWTITGGYGYTFGSGTRLTVV.

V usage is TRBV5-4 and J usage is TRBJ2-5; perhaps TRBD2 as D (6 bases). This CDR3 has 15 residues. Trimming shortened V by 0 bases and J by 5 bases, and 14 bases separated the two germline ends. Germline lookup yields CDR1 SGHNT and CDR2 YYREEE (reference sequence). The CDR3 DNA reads TGTGCCAGCAGCTTGGGACTAGACGTCCTGGAGACCCAGTACTTC. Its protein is CASSLGLDVLETQYF.

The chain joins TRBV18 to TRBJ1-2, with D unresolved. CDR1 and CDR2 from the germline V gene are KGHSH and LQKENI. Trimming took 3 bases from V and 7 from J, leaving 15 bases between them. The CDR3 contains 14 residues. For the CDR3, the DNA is TGTGCCAGCTCACCTATAACGGGTCTTGGTGGCTACACCTTC. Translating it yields CASSPITGLGGYTF.

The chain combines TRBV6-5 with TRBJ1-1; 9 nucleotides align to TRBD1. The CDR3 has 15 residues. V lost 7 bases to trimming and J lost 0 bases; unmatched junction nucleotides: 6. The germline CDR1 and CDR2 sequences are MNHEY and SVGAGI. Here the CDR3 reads CASTWDRVMNTEAFF. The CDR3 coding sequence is TGTGCCAGCACTTGGGACAGGGTTATGAACACTGAAGCTTTCTTT.

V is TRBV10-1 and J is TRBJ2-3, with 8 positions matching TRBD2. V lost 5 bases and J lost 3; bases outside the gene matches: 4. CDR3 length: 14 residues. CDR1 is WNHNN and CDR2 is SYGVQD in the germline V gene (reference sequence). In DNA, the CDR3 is TGCGCCAGCAGTTTCCTAGCGGGTACAGATACGCAGTATTTT. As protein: CASSFLAGTDTQYF.

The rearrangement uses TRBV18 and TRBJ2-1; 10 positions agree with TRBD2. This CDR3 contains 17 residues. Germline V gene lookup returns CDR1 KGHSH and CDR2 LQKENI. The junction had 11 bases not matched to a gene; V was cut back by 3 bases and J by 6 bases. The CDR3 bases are TGTGCCAGCTCACCCCCTAACGAGCGGGGGGGCCGCAATGAGCAGTTCTTC. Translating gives CASSPPNERGGRNEQFF.

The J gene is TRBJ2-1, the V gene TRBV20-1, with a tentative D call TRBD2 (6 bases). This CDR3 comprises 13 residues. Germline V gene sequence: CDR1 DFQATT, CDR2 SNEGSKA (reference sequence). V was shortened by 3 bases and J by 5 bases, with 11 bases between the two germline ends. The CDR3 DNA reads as TGCAGTGCTAGTATCCGGGGGAACAATGAGCAGTTCTTC. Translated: CSASIRGNNEQFF.

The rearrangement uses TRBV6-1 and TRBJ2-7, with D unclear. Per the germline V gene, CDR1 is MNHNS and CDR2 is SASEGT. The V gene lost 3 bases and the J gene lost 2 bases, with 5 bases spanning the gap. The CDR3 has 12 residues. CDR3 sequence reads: CASSDSPYEQYF. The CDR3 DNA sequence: TGTGCCAGCAGTGACAGTCCCTACGAGCAGTACTTC.

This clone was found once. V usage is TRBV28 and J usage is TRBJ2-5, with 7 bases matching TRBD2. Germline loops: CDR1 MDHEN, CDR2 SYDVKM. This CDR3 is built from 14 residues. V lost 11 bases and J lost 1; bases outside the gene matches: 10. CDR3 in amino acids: CAASPGEGQETQYF. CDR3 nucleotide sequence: TGTGCCGCGTCGCCGGGGGAGGGCCAAGAGACCCAGTACTTC.

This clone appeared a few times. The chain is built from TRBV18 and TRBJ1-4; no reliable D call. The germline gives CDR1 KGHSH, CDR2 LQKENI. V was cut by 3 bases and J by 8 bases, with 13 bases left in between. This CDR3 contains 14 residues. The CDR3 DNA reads TGTGCCAGCTCACCGAGCAGGTCGAGCGAAAAACTGTTTTTT. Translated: CASSPSRSSEKLFF.

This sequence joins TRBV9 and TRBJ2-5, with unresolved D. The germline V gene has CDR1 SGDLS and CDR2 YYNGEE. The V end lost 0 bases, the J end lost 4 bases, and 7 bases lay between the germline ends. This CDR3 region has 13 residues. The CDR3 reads CASSVALPETQYF. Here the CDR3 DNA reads TGTGCCAGCAGCGTAGCTCTACCAGAGACCCAGTACTTC.

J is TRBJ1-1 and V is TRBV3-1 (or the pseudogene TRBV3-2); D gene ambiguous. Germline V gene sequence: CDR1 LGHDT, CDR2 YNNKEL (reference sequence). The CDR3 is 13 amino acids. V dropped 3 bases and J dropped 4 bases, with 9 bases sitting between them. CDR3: CASSHIAGTEAFF. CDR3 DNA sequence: TGTGCCAGCAGCCACATTGCAGGCACTGAAGCTTTCTTT.

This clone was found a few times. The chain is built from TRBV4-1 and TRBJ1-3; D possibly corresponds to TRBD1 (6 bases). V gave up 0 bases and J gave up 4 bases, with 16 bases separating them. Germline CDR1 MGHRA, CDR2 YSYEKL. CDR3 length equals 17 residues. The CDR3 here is CASSQDQMRQGGNTIYF. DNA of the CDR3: TGCGCCAGCAGCCAAGATCAAATGAGGCAGGGGGGAAACACCATATATTTT.

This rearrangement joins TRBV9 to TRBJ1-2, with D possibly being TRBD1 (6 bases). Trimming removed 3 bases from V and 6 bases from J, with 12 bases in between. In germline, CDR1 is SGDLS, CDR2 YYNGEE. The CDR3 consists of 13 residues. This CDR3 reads CASSGTAADGYTF. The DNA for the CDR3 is TGTGCCAGCAGCGGGACAGCGGCCGATGGCTACACCTTC.

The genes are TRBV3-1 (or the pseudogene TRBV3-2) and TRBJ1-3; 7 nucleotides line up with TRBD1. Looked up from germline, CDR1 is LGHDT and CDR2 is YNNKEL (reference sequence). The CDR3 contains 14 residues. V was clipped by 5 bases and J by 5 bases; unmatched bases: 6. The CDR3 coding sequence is TGTGCCAGCAGCAATCAGGGACAGAGAAACACCATATATTTT. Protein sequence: CASSNQGQRNTIYF.

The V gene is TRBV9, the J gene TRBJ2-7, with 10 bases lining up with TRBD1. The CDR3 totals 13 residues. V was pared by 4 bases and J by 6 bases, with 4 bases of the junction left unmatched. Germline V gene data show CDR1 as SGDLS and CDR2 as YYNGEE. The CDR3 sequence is CASSPGTGVEQYF. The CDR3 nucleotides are TGTGCCAGCAGCCCTGGGACAGGGGTCGAGCAGTACTTC. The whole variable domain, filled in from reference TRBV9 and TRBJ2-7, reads DSGVTQTPKHLITATGQRVTLRCSPRSGDLSVYWYQQSLDQGLQFLIQYYNGEERAKGNILERFSAQQFPDLHSELNLSSLELGDSALYFCASSPGTGVEQYFGPGTRLTVT.

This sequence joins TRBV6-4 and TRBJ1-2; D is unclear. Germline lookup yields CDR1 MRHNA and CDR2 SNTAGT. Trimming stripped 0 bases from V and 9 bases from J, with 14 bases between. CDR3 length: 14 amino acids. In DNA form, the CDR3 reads TGTGCCAGCAGTGACTCGATGACCTCCGGGAGCTACACCTTC. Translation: CASSDSMTSGSYTF.

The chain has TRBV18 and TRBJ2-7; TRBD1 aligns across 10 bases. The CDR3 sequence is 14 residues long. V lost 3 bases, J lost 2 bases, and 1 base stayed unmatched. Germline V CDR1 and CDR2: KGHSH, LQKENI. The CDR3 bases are TGTGCCAGCTCACCTGGGACAGGGGCCTACGAGCAGTACTTC. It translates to CASSPGTGAYEQYF. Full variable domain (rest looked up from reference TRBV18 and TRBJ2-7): NAGVMQNPRHLVRRRGQEARLRCSPMKGHSHVYWYRQLPEEGLKFMVYLQKENIIDESGMPKERFSAEFPKEGPSILRIQQVVRGDSAAYFCASSPGTGAYEQYFGPGTRLTVT.